This T cell receptor (beta chain) was retrieved from a study of T cell responses to AZD1222 COVID-19 vaccine. TCRdb's table, derived via immunoSEQ multiplex PCR, lists solely in-frame clones and lacks some. The sample contains around 180,000 clones, 80% to 90% of which appear only once. As for this clone: What it binds is not known.

Overall study findings and caveats: Regions left unmutated in variants are reportedly the target of nearly half of spike-specific TCRs.

Germline V gives CDR1 MNHEY, CDR2 SVGAGI. The CDR3 is 14 residues long. Trimming at V came to 1 base and at J to 2 bases, leaving 2 bases not matched to a gene. This chain links TRBV6-5 with TRBJ2-7, with TRBD1 identical over 7 bases. The source was peripheral blood, collected on day 0 of AZD1222 vaccination. This receptor was identified in an adult in good health. CDR3 DNA sequence: TGTGCCAGCAGTTACTATCAGGGGGCCTACGAGCAGTACTTC. Its translation: CASSYYQGAYEQYF.